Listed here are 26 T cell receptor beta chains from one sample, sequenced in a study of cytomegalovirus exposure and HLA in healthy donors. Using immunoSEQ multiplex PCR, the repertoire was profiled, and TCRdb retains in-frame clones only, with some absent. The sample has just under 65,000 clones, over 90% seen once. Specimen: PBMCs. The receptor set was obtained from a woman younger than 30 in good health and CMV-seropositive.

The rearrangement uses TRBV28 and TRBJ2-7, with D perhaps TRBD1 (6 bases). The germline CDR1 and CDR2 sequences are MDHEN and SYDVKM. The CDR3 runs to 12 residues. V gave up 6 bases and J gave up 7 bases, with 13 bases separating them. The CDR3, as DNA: TGTGCCAGCAGAGGGACACCCCGTGAGCAGTACTTC. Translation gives CASRGTPREQYF.

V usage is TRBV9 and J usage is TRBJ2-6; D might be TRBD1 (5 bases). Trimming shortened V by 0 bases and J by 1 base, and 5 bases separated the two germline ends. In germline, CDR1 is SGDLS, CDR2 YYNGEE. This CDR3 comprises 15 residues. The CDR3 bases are TGTGCCAGCAGCGTAGAGGGGTCTGGGGCCAACGTCCTGACTTTC. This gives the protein CASSVEGSGANVLTF.

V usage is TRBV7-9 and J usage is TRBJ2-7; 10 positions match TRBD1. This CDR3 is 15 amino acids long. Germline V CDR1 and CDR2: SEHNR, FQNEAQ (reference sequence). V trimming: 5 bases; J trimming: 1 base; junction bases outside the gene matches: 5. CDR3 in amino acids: CASSGQGVESYEQYF. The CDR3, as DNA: TGTGCCAGCAGCGGACAGGGGGTAGAGTCCTACGAGCAGTACTTC.

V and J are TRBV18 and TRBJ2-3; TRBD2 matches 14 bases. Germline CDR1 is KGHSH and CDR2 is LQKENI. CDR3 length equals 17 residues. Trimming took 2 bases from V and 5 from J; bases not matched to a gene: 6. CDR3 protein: CASSPSGLAGDGDTQYF. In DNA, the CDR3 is TGTGCCAGCTCACCATCGGGACTAGCGGGAGACGGAGATACGCAGTATTTT.

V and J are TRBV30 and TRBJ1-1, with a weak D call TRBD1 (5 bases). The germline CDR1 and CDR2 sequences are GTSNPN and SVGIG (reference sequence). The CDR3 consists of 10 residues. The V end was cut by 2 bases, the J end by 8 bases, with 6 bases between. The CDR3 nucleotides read TGTGCCTGGAGTCGACAGGAAGCTTTCTTT. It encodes CAWSRQEAFF.

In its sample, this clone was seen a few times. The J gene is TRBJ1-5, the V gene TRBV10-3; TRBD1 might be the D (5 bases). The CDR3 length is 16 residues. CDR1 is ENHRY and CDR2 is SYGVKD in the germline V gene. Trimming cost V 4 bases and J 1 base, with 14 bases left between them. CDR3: CAISVAGPLSNQPQHF. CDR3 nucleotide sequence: TGTGCCATCAGTGTGGCGGGACCTCTAAGCAATCAGCCCCAGCATTTT.

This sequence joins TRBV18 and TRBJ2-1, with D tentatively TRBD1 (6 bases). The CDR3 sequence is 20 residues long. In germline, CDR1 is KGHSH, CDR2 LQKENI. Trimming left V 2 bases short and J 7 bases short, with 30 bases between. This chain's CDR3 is CASSPSMQGHGLYPRNEQFF. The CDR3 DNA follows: TGTGCCAGCTCACCAAGTATGCAGGGGCATGGACTTTACCCCAGGAATGAGCAGTTCTTC.

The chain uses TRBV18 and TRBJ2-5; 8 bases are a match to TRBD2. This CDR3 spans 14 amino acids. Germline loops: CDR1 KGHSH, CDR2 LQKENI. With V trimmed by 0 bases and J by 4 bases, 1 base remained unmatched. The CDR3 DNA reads TGTGCCAGCTCACCACCCCTAGCGGGAGAGACCCAGTACTTC. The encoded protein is CASSPPLAGETQYF.

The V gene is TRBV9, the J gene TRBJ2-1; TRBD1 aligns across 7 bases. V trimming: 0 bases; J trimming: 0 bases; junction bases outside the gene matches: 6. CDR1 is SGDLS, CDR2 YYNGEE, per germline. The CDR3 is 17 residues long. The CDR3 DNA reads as TGTGCCAGCAGCGTAGCTTGGGGACAGAGCTCCTACAATGAGCAGTTCTTC. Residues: CASSVAWGQSSYNEQFF.

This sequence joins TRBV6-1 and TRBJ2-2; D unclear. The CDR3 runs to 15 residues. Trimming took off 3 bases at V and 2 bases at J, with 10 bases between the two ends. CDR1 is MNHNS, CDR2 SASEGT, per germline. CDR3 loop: CASSDGQLNTGELFF. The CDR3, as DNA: TGTGCCAGCAGTGATGGGCAGCTTAACACCGGGGAGCTGTTTTTT.

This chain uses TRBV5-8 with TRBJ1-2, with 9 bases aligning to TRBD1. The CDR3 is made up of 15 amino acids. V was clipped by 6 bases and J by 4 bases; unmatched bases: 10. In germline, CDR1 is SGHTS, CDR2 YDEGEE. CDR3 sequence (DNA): TGTGCCAGCACCCTACAGGGGGCCCTAACCTATGGCTACACCTTC. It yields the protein CASTLQGALTYGYTF.

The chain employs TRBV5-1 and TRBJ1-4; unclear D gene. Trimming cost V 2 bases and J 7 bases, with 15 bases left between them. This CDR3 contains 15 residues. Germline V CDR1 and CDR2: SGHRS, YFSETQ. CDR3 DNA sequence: TGCGCCAGCAGCTTCGACCCGGCGGAGAGTGAAAAACTGTTTTTT. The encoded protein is CASSFDPAESEKLFF.

CDR3 residues: CAISETSGTDTQYF. The CDR3 region has the DNA TGTGCCATCAGTGAGACTAGCGGCACAGATACGCAGTATTTT. The chain recombines TRBV10-3 with TRBJ2-3; 7 bases are a match to TRBD2. The CDR3 covers 14 residues. Trimming took 2 bases from V and 1 from J; bases not matched to a gene: 0. The V gene's germline CDR1 is ENHRY and CDR2 SYGVKD.

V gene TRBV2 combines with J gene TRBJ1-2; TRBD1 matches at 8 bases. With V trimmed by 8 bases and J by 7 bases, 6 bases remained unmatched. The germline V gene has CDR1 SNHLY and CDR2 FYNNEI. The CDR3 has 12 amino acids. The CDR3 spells CASGGQVGGYTF. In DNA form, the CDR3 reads TGTGCCAGCGGGGGACAGGTCGGTGGCTACACCTTC.

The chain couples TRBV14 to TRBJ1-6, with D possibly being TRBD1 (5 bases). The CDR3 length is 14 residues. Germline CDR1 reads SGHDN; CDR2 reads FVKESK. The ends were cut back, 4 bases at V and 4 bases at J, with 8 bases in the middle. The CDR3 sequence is CASSRQKYNSPLHF. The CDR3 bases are TGTGCCAGCAGCCGACAGAAGTATAATTCACCCCTCCACTTT.

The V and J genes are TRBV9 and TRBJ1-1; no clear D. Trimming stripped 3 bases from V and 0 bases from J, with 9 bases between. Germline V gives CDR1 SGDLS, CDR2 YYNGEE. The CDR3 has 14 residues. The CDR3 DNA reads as TGTGCCAGCAGCGACCCTAGACTGAACACTGAAGCTTTCTTT. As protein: CASSDPRLNTEAFF.

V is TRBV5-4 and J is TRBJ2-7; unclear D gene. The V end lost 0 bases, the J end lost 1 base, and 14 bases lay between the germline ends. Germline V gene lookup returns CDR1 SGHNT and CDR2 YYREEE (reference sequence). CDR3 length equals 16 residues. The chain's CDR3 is CASSLAAGFRSYEQYF. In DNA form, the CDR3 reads TGTGCCAGCAGCTTGGCCGCAGGATTTCGATCCTACGAGCAGTACTTC.

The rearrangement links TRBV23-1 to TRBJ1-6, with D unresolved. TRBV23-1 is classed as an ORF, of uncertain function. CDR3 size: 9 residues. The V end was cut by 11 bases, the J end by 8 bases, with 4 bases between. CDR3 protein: CAPYSPLHF. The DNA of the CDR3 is TGCGCCCCTTATTCACCCCTCCACTTT.

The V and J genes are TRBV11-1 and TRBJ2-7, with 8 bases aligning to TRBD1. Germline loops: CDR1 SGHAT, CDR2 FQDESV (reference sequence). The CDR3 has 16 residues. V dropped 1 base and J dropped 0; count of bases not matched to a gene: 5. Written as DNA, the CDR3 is TGTGCCAGCAGCTTAGGAGGGACAGGAGTCTCCTACGAGCAGTACTTC. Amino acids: CASSLGGTGVSYEQYF.

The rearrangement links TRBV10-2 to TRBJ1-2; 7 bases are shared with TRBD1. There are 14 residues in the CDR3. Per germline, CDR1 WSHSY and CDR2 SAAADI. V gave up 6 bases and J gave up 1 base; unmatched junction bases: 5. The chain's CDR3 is CASSSGTDNYGYTF. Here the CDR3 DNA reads TGCGCCAGCAGCTCCGGGACAGATAACTATGGCTACACCTTC.

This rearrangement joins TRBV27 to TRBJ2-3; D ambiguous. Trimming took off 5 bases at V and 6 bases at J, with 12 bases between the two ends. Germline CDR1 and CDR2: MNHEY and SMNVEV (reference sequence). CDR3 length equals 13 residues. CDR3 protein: CASSPPPRDTQYF. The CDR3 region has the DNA TGTGCCAGCAGTCCGCCCCCGAGGGATACGCAGTATTTT.

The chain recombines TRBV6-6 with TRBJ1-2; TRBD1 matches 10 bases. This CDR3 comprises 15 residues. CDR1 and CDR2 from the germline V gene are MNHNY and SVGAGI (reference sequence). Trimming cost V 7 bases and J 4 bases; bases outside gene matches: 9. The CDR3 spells CASTESRDRGYGYTF. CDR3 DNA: TGTGCCAGCACCGAAAGCCGGGACAGGGGCTATGGCTACACCTTC.

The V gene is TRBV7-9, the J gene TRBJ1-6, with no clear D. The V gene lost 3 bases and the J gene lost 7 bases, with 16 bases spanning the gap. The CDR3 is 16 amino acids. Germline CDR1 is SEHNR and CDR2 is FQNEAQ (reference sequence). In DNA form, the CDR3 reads TGTGCCAGCAGCTTTACGGATTCCTTAGCGAATTCACCCCTCCACTTT. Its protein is CASSFTDSLANSPLHF.

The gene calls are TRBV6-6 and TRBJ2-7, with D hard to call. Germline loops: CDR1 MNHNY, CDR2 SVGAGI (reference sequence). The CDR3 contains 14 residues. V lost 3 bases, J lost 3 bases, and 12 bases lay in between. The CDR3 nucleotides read TGTGCCAGCAGTTATCTGCGGCTAGGCTACGAGCAGTACTTC. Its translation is CASSYLRLGYEQYF.

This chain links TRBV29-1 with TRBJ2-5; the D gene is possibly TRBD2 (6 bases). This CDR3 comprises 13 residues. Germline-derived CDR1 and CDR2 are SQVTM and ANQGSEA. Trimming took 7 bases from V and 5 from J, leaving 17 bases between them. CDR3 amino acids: CSAGTGARETQYF. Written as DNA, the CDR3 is TGCAGCGCTGGGACGGGAGCGAGGGAGACCCAGTACTTC.

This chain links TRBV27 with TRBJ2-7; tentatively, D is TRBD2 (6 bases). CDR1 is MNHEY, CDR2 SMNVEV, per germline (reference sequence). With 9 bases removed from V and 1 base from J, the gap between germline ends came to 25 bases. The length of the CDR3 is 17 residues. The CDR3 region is CASSGWEALHGSYEQYF. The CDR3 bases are TGTGCCAGTTCAGGATGGGAGGCCCTTCATGGTTCCTACGAGCAGTACTTC.